This T cell receptor beta chain was sequenced for a study of T cell repertoires in cytomegalovirus infection (dated by TCRdb to between 2017 and 2020). For the wider study: The peptide stimulations were aimed at well-studied HLA-B-restricted epitopes as well as recently identified HLA-C-restricted CMV epitopes, whose presentation resists viral immunomodulation. Because public TCR beta signatures pointed to carriage of CMV infection together with the matching HLA type, the HLA type of each donor mattered for the analysis.

As regards this clonotype: The antigen this receptor binds is unknown. The input lacks base qualities; no much larger clone sits a single base away.

The research as a whole found: The ex vivo response was dominated by HLA-C-restricted CMV-specific TCR beta clonotypes, which also provided the single most frequent clonotype in two of eight donors. In both this cohort and an independent 352-donor cohort, the cumulative frequency of public TCR beta family members distinguished carriers of CMV infection plus the relevant HLA type.

Taken with the paper, the label for treatment or condition translates to: in vitro stimulation with specific CMV peptide epitopes to enrich CMV-specific T cells. TCRdb lists the instrument as Illumina HiSeq 1500. TCRdb cleaned the public reads at Q25 with fastp, built clones with MiXCR and kept in-frame beta chains. Identical CDR3 proteins give one entry, which carries the most common genes and DNA. The sample table records hundreds of thousands of distinct CDR3 sequences; around 32% of these occur just once. The top ten hold about 20% of the sample. Reading from cysteine to phenylalanine, the CDR3 counts 13 amino acids. The sequence is cut down to CDR3 DNA, 39 bases in frame from base 1. V is trimmed back by 5 bases and J by 5 bases, and the junction contains 6 bases that no gene match accounts for. The germline V gene (reference sequence) supplies CDR1 SEHNR and CDR2 FQNEAQ.

The sequence was collected from a human donor in good health (CMV status not recorded). Some clones in this sample may be carry-over from other donors' samples. Sequencing was performed on cultured PBMCs, taken from culture after CMV antigen stimulation. The rearranged segments are TRBV7-9 and TRBJ2-7; 7 bases in the middle match TRBD1. CDR3 sequence: CASSQGQRDEQYF. The base sequence is TGTGCCAGCAGCCAGGGACAGCGCGACGAGCAGTACTTC. Reference TRBV7-9 and TRBJ2-7 proteins supply the regions before and after the CDR3; the full variable domain is: DTGVSQNPRHKITKRGQNVTFRCDPISEHNRLYWYRQTLGQGPEFLTYFQNEAQLEKSRLLSDRFSAERPKGSFSTLEIQRTEQGDSAMYLCASSQGQRDEQYFGPGTRLTVT.